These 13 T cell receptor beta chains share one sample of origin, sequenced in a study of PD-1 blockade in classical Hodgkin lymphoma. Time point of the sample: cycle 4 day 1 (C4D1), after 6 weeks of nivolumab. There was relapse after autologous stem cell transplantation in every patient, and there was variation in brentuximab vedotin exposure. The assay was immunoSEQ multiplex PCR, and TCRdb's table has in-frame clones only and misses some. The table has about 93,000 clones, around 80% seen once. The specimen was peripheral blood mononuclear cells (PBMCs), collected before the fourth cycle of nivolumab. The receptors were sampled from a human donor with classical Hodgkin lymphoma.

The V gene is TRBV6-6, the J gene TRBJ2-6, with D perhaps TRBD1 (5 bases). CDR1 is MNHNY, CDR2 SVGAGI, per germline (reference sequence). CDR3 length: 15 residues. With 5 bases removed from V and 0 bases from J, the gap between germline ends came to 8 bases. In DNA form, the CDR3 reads TGTGCCAGCAGTCTCGACAGCTCTGGGGCCAACGTCCTGACTTTC. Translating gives CASSLDSSGANVLTF.

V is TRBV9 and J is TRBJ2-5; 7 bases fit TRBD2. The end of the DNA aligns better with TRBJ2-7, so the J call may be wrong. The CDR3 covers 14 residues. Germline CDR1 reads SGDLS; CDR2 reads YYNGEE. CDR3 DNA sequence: TGTGCCAGCAGCGTAGGACTAGCCTCCTACGAGCAGTACTTC. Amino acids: CASSVGLASYEQYF.

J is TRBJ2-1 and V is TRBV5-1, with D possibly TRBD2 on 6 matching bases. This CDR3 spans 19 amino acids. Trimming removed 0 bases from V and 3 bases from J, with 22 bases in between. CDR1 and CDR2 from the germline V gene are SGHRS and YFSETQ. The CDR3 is CASSLEPSGAITRYNEQFF. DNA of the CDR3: TGCGCCAGCAGCTTGGAGCCGTCGGGAGCTATTACACGCTACAATGAGCAGTTCTTC.

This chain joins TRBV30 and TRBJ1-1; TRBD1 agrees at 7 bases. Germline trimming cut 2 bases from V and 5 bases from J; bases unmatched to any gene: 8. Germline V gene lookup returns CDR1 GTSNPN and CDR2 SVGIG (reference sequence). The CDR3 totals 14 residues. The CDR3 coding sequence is TGTGCCTGGAGTCTGCCAGGGGGGTGGACTGAAGCTTTCTTT. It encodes CAWSLPGGWTEAFF.

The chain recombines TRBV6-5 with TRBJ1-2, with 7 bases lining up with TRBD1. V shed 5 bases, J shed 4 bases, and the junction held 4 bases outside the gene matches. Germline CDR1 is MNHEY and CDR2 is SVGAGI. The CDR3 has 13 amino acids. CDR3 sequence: CASSLPGGYGYTF. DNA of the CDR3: TGTGCCAGCAGTCTTCCAGGGGGCTATGGCTACACCTTC.

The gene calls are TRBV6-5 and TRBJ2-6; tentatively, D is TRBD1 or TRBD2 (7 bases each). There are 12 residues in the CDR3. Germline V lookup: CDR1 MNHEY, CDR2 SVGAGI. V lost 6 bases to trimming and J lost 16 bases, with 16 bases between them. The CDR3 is CASRSGTVKLTF. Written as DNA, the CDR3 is TGTGCCAGCAGGAGCGGGACAGTCAAACTGACTTTC.

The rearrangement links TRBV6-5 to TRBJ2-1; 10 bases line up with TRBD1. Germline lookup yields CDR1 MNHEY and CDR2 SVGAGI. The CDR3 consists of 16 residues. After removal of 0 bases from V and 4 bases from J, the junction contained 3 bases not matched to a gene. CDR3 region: CASSYSTGGFYNEQFF. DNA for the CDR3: TGTGCCAGCAGTTACTCGACAGGGGGCTTTTACAATGAGCAGTTCTTC.

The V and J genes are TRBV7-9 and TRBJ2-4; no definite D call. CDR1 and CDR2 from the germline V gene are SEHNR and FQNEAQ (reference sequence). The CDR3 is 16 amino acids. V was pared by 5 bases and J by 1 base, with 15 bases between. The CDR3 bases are TGTGCCAGCAGCCCCAAGGGTGAGAGGGCCAAAAACATTCAGTACTTC. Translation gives CASSPKGERAKNIQYF.

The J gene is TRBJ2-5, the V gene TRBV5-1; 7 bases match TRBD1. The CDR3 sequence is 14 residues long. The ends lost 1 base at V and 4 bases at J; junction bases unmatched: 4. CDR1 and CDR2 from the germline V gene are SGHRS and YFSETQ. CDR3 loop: CASSLPAGGETQYF. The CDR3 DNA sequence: TGCGCCAGCAGCTTGCCAGCAGGGGGAGAGACCCAGTACTTC.

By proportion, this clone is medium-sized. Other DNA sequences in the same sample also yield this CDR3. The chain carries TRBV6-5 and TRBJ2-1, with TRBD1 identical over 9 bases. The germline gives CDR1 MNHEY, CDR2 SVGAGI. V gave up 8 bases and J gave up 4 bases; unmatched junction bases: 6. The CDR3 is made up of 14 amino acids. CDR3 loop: CASGGTGPYNEQFF. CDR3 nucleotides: TGTGCCAGCGGGGGGACAGGGCCTTACAATGAGCAGTTCTTC.

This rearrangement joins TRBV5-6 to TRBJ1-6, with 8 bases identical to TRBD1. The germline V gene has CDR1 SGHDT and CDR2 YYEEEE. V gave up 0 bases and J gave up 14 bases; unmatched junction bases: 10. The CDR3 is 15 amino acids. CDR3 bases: TGTGCCAGCAGCTTGGTACGAGACAGGGGAGTCACCCTCCACTTT. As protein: CASSLVRDRGVTLHF.

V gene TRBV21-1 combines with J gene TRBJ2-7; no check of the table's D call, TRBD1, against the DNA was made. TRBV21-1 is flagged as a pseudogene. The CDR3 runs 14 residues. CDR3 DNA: TGTGCCAGCAGCAAAGCTTCAGGTCTCTACGAGCAGTACTTC. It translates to CASSKASGLYEQYF.

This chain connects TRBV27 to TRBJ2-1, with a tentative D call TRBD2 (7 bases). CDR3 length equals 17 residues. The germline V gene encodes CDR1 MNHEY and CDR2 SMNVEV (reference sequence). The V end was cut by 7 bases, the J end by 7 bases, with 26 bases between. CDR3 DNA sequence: TGTGCCAGCACCCCCCCGACCGGAGGGGGGGGGCAGAATGAGCAGTTCTTC. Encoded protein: CASTPPTGGGGQNEQFF.